This TCR beta chain was sequenced in a study of blood T cells in healthy people across ages (dated by TCRdb to about 2015). Turning to the overall study: In model experiments, template switching captured roughly one uniquely barcoded TCR beta cDNA molecule for every two T cells. Donors were grouped into four age groups: young (average roughly 17 years), middle-aged (about 40), aged (approximately 67) and long-lived (just over 80). To track age-related changes in TCR beta repertoire diversity, the study relied on deep sequencing normalized with unique cDNA molecular identifiers. To avoid experimental bias, donors of different ages were spread randomly across the sequencing lanes. Two additional independent replicas of 1 million unique cDNA reads from the same blood draw were analyzed for two donors (one aged 18 to 30 and one aged 80 or older). The full study reports these points: The CMV infection status of donors was not known, potentially confounding age-related changes in expanded clonotypes. Compared with the aged group, the long-lived group had more naive CD4+ T cells, fewer expanded clones and increased TCR diversity, suggesting age selection. Total diversity estimates from one million sequenced T cells were considered lower bounds and underestimates. There was a strong correlation between observed TCR beta diversity and the percentage of naive T cells measured by flow cytometry. Observed TCR beta diversity per million T cells fell roughly linearly with age, and a significant reduction was already apparent by age about 43. Since profiling was done on bulk unsorted PBMCs, naive and antigen-experienced compartments could not be conclusively compared.

According to the germline V gene (reference sequence), CDR1 reads MNHEY and CDR2 reads SMNVEV. Deletion took 5 bases off V and 3 bases off J, with a span of 11 bases between the germline ends. The CDR3 starts with the cysteine, ends with the phenylalanine, and has 14 residues. Only CDR3 DNA remains: 42 bases, in frame from the first base. In the case of this clonotype: There is no known antigen for this receptor. Base-call qualities are not available, and no considerably larger clone is one nucleotide away.

The roughly 39 donors, aged roughly 6 to 100 years, were systemically healthy Caucasian individuals from Russia. Roughly 10 milliliters of peripheral blood were collected from each donor into EDTA-treated Vacutainer tubes. Ficoll-Paque density-gradient centrifugation was used to isolate PBMCs, with at least 7 million obtained per sample. Trizol reagent was used to extract total RNA from the PBMCs, yielding at least 6 micrograms per sample. For every donor, an aliquot of PBMCs went through flow cytometry to measure the percentages of naive CD45RAhigh/CD27high T cells. Libraries were made using 5' RACE. TCRdb lists the instrument as Illumina HiSeq 2500. A second PCR of about 6 to 12 cycles was run with a J-beta primer mix and a sample-barcoded 5' primer. A template-switch 5' adaptor carrying 12 random nucleotides introduced a unique molecular identifier onto each TCR beta cDNA molecule. Each sample yielded at least 3 million CDR3-containing paired-end reads. First-strand cDNA synthesis was performed from all RNA using the Mint cDNA synthesis kit, with priming by a TRBC-specific oligonucleotide. After uracil-DNA glycosylase treatment, a first 18-cycle PCR used universal primers M1SS and BC2_uni_R on all cDNA. The published analysis was carried out like this. For normalization, 1 million high-quality reads were randomly selected from each sample, with every read carrying a distinct molecular identifier. Reads with shared molecular identifiers were discarded instead of being binned into consensus sequences. CDR3 identification, clonotype clustering and error correction used MiTCR with a Q25 quality threshold and the strictest error-elimination algorithm. A nonparametric unseen species model with Euler transformation was used to estimate lower-bound total TCR beta diversity. TCRdb redid the processing of the public reads, applying fastp at Q25 and MiXCR, and retained in-frame beta chains. One record per CDR3 amino acid sequence lists the most common genes and DNA. TCRdb's processing, not the authors', yielded these V and J calls. In this sample the table shows approximately 1.5 million distinct CDR3 sequences, approximately 32% of which occur a single time. The top ten clonotypes cover 11% of the sample.

The sequence links TRBV27 to TRBJ1-5; the D gene identity is not certain. Sequenced material: blood. This clonotype was obtained from a woman aged 25 to 39 in good health. The CDR3 has the sequence CASSPYRLNQPQHF. The nucleotide sequence is given as TGTGCCAGCAGTCCGTACAGACTCAATCAGCCCCAGCATTTT.